This T cell receptor (beta chain) was retrieved from a study of identical twins. A single record per CDR3 protein comes from TCRdb applying MiXCR to the 5' RACE reads. Of approximately 550,000 distinct CDR3 sequences in the sample, 20% to 25% were seen once. The ends were cut back, 3 bases at V and 6 bases at J, with 18 bases in the middle. The CDR3 has 16 amino acids. A further study also used this sample, focusing on yellow fever vaccine responses in identical twins.

The genes are TRBV12-3 or TRBV12-4 and TRBJ2-1; weak D call: TRBD2 (7 bases). Sequencing used CD4+ T cells sorted from blood. The sequence came from a woman aged 18-29 years in good health. The CDR3 is CASSFAGGGPSNEQFF. The DNA of the CDR3 is TGTGCCAGCAGTTTCGCTGGGGGGGGGCCGAGCAATGAGCAGTTCTTC.